This T cell receptor beta chain was sequenced during a study of HIV-infected patients and healthy controls. General study results and limits: In healthy controls, MAIT alpha CDR3s were common; in HIV+ repertoires, severely depleted.

This clonotype is medium-sized. No antigen is known for it. All unsorted peripheral T cells were captured because whole blood was used without fractionation. Reverse transcription used around 480 ng RNA and constant-region primers for alpha and beta. Using multiplexing indices, alpha and beta chain libraries were generated apart by chain-specific third strand synthesis. TCRdb re-called the 5' RACE reads with MiXCR, one entry per CDR3 protein. This table holds around 9,000 distinct CDR3 sequences, 5.8% found once. Germline CDR1 is SGHDN and CDR2 is FVKESK. The CDR3 totals 19 residues. The V gene end was trimmed by 2 bases and the J gene end by 2 bases; junction bases not matched to a gene: 17.

The chain combines TRBV14 with TRBJ2-7, with 8 bases that match TRBD2. The TCR originated in an adult in good health. The sequenced material came from blood. Here the CDR3 DNA reads TGTGCCAGCAGCCAATCTGCGGGTCAGACCGGGACTAGGGCCTACGAGCAGTACTTC. Translated, it gives CASSQSAGQTGTRAYEQYF.